These T cell receptor beta chains were read from a single sample in a study of blood T cell repertoires in COVID-19. Repertoires were generated with immunoSEQ multiplex PCR, while TCRdb's copy carries only in-frame clones and drops some. The sample yields hundreds of thousands of clones, 86% seen once. The source material was peripheral blood. All receptors come from a woman over 75 with COVID-19, enrolled during active disease. CDR3s include the opening cysteine and the closing phenylalanine or tryptophan. The order of the fields is V gene, J gene, clone size, CDR3 protein. The size of a clone is reported for some rows only, either as once, few or many, or as a class for expanded clones.

>TRBV11-3|TRBJ2-1|NA
CASSLGRGDYNEQFF
>TRBV9|TRBJ2-5|NA
CASSVGTGIGQETQYF
>TRBV19|TRBJ1-5|NA
CASSLGQGLNQPQHF
>TRBV3-1/TRBV3-2|TRBJ2-5|few
CASSHIAGKETQYF
>TRBV10-1|TRBJ2-1|NA
CASSCSGDRWNEQFF
>TRBV11-1|TRBJ2-7|NA
CASRYDPTYEQYF
>TRBV7-3|TRBJ2-7|NA
CASSFGEGSYEQYF
>TRBV7-6|TRBJ2-3|once
CASSSTTASTDTQYF
>TRBV5-4|TRBJ2-5|few
CASRAGGGGQETQYF
>TRBV3-1/TRBV3-2|TRBJ1-2|NA
CASSHRTETNYGYTF
>TRBV6-5|TRBJ2-5|NA
CVGGSGKETQYF
>TRBV24-1|TRBJ1-5|NA
CATSDPAVSNQPQHF
>TRBV3-1/TRBV3-2|TRBJ1-6|NA
CASSRGGRDSPLHF
>TRBV5-1|TRBJ1-2|NA
CASSLGTGLDSGYTF
>TRBV11-2|TRBJ2-2|NA
CASSLDLFTGELFF
>TRBV3-1/TRBV3-2|TRBJ2-5|NA
CASSQLVSGGTQYF
>TRBV18|TRBJ1-1|NA
CASSGGRVNTEAFF
>TRBV6-2/TRBV6-3|TRBJ2-3|NA
CASSYFFVTRGAEGTDTQYF
>TRBV18|TRBJ2-5|few
CASVTTLEETQYF
>TRBV18|TRBJ1-5|NA
CASSPPGTGGNQPQHF
>TRBV4-2|TRBJ1-2|NA
CASSQEGKVGTYYYGYTF
>TRBV5-1|TRBJ1-2|NA
CASSFTTGNYGYTF